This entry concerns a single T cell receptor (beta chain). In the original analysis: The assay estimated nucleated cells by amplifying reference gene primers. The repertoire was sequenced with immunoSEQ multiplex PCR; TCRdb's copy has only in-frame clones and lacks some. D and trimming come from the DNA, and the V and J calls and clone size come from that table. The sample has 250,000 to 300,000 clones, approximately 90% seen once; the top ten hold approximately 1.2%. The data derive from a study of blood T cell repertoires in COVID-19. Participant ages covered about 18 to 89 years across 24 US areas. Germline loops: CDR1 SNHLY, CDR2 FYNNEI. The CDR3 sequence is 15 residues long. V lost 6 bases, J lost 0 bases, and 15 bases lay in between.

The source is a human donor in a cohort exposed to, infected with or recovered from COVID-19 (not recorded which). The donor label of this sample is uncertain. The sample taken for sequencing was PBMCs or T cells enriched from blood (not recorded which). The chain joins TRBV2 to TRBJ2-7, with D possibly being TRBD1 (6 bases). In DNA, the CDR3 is TGTGCCAGCAGCGGGGACACCAGGAGCTCCTACGAGCAGTACTTC. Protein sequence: CASSGDTRSSYEQYF. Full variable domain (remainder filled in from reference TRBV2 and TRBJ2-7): EPEVTQTPSHQVTQMGQEVILRCVPISNHLYFYWYRQILGQKVEFLVSFYNNEISEKSEIFDDQFSVERPDGSNFTLKIRSTKLEDSAMYFCASSGDTRSSYEQYFGPGTRLTVT.